The T cell receptor (beta chain) under discussion was sequenced for a study of neurological immune-mediated disorders. General study points: No CDR3 amino acid sequences recurred among expanded clones across subjects, suggesting private repertoires in all groups.

Healthy controls comprised blood bank volunteers in Maryland, USA. V shed 4 bases and J 5 bases; nucleotides not matched to a gene: 6. This CDR3 spans 14 amino acids. The germline V gene has CDR1 SGHRS and CDR2 YFSETQ. By 5'RACE with 10-nucleotide random UMIs, the cDNA was made. TCRdb reprocessed the 5' RACE reads via MiXCR and lists one record per CDR3 protein. Of about 50,000 distinct CDR3 sequences in the sample, around 16% were seen once. In its sample, this clonotype was seen once. What it binds is not known. The V gene is TRBV5-1, the J gene TRBJ2-1; 7 nucleotides match TRBD1. The material sequenced was PBMCs. The TCR comes from a man in his 60s in good health. The CDR3 nucleotides are TGCGCCAGCAGCGGGGACAGCTGGAACAATGAGCAGTTCTTC. Translation: CASSGDSWNNEQFF.